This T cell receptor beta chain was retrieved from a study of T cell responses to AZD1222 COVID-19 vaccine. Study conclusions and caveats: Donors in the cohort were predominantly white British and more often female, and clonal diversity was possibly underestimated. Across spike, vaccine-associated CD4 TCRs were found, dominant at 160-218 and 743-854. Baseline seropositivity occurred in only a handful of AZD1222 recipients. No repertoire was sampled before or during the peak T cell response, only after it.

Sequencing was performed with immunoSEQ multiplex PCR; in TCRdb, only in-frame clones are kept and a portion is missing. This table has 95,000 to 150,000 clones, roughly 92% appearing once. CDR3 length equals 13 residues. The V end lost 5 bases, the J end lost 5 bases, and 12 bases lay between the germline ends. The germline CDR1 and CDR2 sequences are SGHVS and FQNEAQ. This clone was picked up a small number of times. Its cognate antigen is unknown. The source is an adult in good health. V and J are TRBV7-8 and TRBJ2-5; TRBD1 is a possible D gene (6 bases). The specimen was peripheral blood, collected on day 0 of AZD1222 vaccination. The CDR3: CASSLVQGETQYF. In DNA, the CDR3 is TGTGCCAGCAGCCTAGTACAGGGTGAGACCCAGTACTTC.